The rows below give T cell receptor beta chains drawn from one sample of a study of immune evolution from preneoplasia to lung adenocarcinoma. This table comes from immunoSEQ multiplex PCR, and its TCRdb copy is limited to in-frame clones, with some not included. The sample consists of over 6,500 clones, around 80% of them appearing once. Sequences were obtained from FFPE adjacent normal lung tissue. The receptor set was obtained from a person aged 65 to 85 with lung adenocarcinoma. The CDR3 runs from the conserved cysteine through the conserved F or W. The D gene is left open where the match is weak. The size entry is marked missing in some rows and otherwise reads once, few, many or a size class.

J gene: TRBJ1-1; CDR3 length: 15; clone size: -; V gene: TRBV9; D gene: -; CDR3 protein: CASSVGPLADTEAFF; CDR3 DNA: TGTGCCAGCAGCGTAGGTCCCCTCGCGGACACTGAAGCTTTCTTT
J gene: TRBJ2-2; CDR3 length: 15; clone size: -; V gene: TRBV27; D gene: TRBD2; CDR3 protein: CASSPGLAFTGELFF; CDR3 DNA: TGTGCCAGCAGCCCGGGACTAGCGTTCACCGGGGAGCTGTTTTTT
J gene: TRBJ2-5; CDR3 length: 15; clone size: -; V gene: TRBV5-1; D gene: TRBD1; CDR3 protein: CASSGGQGDQETQYF; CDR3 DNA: TGCGCCAGCAGCGGGGGACAGGGGGACCAAGAGACCCAGTACTTC
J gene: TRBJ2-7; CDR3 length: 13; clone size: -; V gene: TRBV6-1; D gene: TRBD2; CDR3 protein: CASSLTSGYEQYF; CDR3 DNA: TGTGCCAGCAGTCTTACTAGCGGCTACGAGCAGTACTTC
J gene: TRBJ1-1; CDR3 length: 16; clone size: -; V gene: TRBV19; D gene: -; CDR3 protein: CASSAKSGRGNTEAFF; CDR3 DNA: TGTGCCAGTAGTGCTAAATCGGGCAGGGGGAACACTGAAGCTTTCTTT
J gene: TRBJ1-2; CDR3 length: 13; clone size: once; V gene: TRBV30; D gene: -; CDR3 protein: CAWSVPNVLGYTF; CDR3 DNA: TGTGCCTGGAGTGTACCGAACGTTTTGGGCTACACCTTC
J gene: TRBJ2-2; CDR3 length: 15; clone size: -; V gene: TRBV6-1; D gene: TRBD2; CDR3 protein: CASKLASGNTGELFF; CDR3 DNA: TGTGCCAGCAAGCTGGCTAGCGGGAACACCGGGGAGCTGTTTTTT
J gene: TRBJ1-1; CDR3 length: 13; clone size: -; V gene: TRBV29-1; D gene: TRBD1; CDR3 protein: CSVGTGSITEAFF; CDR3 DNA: TGCAGCGTTGGGACAGGTTCGATCACTGAAGCTTTCTTT
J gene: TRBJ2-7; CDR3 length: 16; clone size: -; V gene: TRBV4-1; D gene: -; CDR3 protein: CASSQVFPRRDYEQYF; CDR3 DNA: TGCGCCAGCAGCCAAGTGTTCCCGAGACGAGACTACGAGCAGTACTTC
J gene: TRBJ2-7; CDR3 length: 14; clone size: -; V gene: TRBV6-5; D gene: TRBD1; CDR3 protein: CASSQRQGFYEQYF; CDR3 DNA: TGTGCCAGCAGCCAGAGACAGGGGTTCTACGAGCAGTACTTC
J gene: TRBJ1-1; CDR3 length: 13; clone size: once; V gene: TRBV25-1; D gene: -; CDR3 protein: CASTWDENTEAFF; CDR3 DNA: TGTGCCAGCACCTGGGACGAGAACACTGAAGCTTTCTTT
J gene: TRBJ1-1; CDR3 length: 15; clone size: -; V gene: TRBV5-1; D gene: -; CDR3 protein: CASSLRWEINTEAFF; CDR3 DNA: TGCGCCAGCAGCTTGCGGTGGGAGATCAACACTGAAGCTTTCTTT
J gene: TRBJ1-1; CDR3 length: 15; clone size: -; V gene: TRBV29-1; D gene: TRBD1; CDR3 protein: CSVLSKTGVNTEAFF; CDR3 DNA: TGCAGCGTTTTAAGTAAGACAGGGGTGAACACTGAAGCTTTCTTT
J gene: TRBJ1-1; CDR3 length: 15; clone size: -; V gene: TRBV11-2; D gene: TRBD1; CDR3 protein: CASSEQTGMNTEAFF; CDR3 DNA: TGTGCCAGCAGCGAACAGACAGGGATGAACACTGAAGCTTTCTTT
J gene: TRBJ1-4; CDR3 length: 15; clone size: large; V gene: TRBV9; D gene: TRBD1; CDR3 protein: CASSVEVQGTEKLFF; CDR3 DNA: TGTGCCAGCAGCGTAGAGGTACAGGGGACTGAAAAACTGTTTTTT
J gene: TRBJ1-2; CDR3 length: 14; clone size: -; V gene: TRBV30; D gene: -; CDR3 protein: CAWSKSTAVGGYTF; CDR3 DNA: TGTGCCTGGAGTAAGTCCACAGCGGTCGGTGGCTACACCTTC
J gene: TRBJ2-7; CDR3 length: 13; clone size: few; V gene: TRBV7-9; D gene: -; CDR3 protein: CASRDTLTYEQYF; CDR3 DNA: TGTGCCTCCAGGGACACCCTAACCTACGAGCAGTACTTC
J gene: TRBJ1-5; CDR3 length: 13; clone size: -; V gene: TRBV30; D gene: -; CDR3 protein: CAWSVGEGQPQHF; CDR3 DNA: TGTGCCTGGAGTGTAGGGGAAGGGCAGCCCCAGCATTTT
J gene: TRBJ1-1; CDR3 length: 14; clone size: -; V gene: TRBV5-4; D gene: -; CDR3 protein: CASSFAGHNTEAFF; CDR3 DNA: TGTGCCAGCAGCTTTGCAGGGCATAACACTGAAGCTTTCTTT
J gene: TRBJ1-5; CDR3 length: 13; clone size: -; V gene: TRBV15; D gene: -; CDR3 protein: CATSRDPGAPQHF; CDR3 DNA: TGTGCCACCAGCAGAGATCCGGGGGCACCCCAGCATTTT
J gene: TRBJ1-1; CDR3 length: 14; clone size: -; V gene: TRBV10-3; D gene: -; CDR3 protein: CAISETGWDTEAFF; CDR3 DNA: TGTGCCATCAGTGAGACGGGGTGGGACACTGAAGCTTTCTTT
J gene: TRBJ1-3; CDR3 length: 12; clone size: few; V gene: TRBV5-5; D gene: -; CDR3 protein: CASSRTLNTIYF; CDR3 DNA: TGTGCCAGCAGTAGAACACTCAACACCATATATTTT
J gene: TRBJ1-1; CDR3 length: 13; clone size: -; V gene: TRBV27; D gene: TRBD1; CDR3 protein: CASSDRANTEAFF; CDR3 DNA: TGTGCCAGCAGTGACAGGGCGAACACTGAAGCTTTCTTT
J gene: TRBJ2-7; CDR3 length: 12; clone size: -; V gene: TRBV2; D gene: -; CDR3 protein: CASSLAIYEQYF; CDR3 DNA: TGTGCCAGCAGTCTCGCGATCTACGAGCAGTACTTC
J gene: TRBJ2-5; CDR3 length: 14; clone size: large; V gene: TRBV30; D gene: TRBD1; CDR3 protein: CAWKGQGAMETQYF; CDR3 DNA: TGTGCCTGGAAGGGACAGGGGGCGATGGAGACCCAGTACTTC
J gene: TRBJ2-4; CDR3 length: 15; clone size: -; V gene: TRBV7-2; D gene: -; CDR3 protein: CASSLRGIAGNIQYF; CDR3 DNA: TGTGCCAGCAGCTTGCGAGGTATAGCTGGGAACATTCAGTACTTC
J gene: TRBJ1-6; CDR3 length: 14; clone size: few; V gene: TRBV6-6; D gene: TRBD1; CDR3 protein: CASSYTGAGSPLHF; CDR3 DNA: TGTGCCAGCAGTTACACAGGGGCAGGTTCACCCCTCCACTTT
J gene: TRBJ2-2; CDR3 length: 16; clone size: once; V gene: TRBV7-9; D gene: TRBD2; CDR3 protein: CASSLGLAANTGELFF; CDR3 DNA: TGTGCCAGCAGCTTAGGACTAGCGGCGAACACCGGGGAGCTGTTTTTT
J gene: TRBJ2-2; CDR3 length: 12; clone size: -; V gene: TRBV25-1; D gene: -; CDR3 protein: CASSATARELFF; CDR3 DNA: TGTGCCAGCAGTGCGACGGCCCGGGAGCTGTTTTTT